These 5 T cell receptor beta chains came from one sample sequenced in a study of blood T cells in healthy people across ages. It was with a sample-barcoded 5' primer and a J-beta primer mix that a second PCR of about 6 to 11 cycles was run. TCRdb re-called the 5' RACE reads with MiXCR, one entry per CDR3 protein. The sample holds 1.5 million to 2 million distinct CDR3 sequences; about 30% are singletons and the top ten take 7.7%. Source material: blood. The receptors here all came from a woman in her twenties or thirties in good health.

The V gene is TRBV5-6, the J gene TRBJ2-3; the D is unclear. Germline CDR1 is SGHDT and CDR2 is YYEEEE. The CDR3 runs to 13 residues. The V end was cut by 4 bases, the J end by 4 bases, with 10 bases between. The DNA of the CDR3 is TGTGCCAGCAGCCCCCAGAGCCCAGATACGCAGTATTTT. Its protein is CASSPQSPDTQYF.

The table lists this clonotype with a few counts. The rearrangement links TRBV15 to TRBJ1-5, with D uncertain. CDR1 and CDR2 from the germline V gene are LNHNV and YYDKDF (reference sequence). V dropped 4 bases and J dropped 6 bases, with 7 bases sitting between them. The CDR3 has 12 amino acids. CDR3 bases: TGTGCCACCAGCAAGGACGTTCAGCCCCAGCATTTT. This gives the protein CATSKDVQPQHF.

The gene calls are TRBV6-5 and TRBJ2-5; the D is unclear. The CDR3 is 17 residues long. V was clipped by 0 bases and J by 4 bases, with 18 bases between them. Germline lookup yields CDR1 MNHEY and CDR2 SVGAGI. The CDR3 coding sequence is TGTGCCAGCAGTTACTCCCTCCCTGGACGGAGTGGAGAGACCCAGTACTTC. Residues: CASSYSLPGRSGETQYF.

The table lists this clonotype with a few counts. This chain connects TRBV28 to TRBJ2-5; TRBD1 matches 8 bases. Unmatched junction bases numbered 5, after V lost 6 bases and J lost 5 bases. CDR3 size: 13 residues. CDR1 and CDR2 (germline): MDHEN, SYDVKM. The CDR3 protein is CASRRQGLETQYF. The CDR3 nucleotides are TGTGCCAGCAGAAGACAGGGGTTGGAGACCCAGTACTTC.

Only a few counts were recorded for this clonotype. This chain joins TRBV7-2 and TRBJ2-1, with TRBD2 matching 11 bases. The J segment lost 4 bases and the V segment lost 2 bases, leaving 7 bases of the junction unmatched. Germline values: CDR1 SGHTA, CDR2 FQGNSA. CDR3 length: 17 residues. CDR3 nucleotides: TGTGCCAGCAGCTTACAGGCTAGCGGGAGGAGATACAATGAGCAGTTCTTC. Its translation: CASSLQASGRRYNEQFF.